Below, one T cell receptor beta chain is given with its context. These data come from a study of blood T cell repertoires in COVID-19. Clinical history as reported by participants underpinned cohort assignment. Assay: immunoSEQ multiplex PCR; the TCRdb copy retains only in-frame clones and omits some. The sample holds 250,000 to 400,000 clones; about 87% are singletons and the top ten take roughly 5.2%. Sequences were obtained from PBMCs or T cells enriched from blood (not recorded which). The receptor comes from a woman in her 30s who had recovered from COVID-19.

DNA for the CDR3: TGCGCCAGCAGCTTGGGGACAGTATACATGAACACTGAAGCTTTCTTT. It yields the protein CASSLGTVYMNTEAFF. This chain links TRBV5-1 with TRBJ1-1; TRBD1 might be the D (6 bases). The CDR3 consists of 16 residues. V gave up 0 bases and J gave up 0 bases, with 12 bases separating them. The germline V gene encodes CDR1 SGHRS and CDR2 YFSETQ.